These T cell receptor beta chains were read from a single sample in a study of cytomegalovirus exposure and HLA in healthy donors. The assay was immunoSEQ multiplex PCR, and TCRdb's table has in-frame clones only and misses some. The table records 130,000 to 150,000 clones, around 77% of them present only once. The source material was PBMCs. These receptors were obtained from a woman between 50 and 59 years old in good health and CMV-seronegative. CDR3s include the opening cysteine and the closing phenylalanine or tryptophan. A D gene is named only where the DNA matches it firmly. The size of a clone is reported for some rows only, either as once, few or many, or as a class for expanded clones.

V gene	clone size	J gene	D gene	CDR3 protein	CDR3 DNA
TRBV19	-	TRBJ1-2	-	CASSMMLGGAGYTF	TGTGCCAGTAGCATGATGCTAGGAGGGGCCGGCTACACCTTC
TRBV29-1	-	TRBJ1-1	-	CSAQGPDNTEAFF	TGCAGCGCGCAGGGTCCCGATAACACTGAAGCTTTCTTT
TRBV15	-	TRBJ1-2	-	CATSPRPPGLYGYTF	TGTGCCACCAGCCCCCGCCCCCCAGGGCTCTATGGCTACACCTTC
TRBV7-8	-	TRBJ1-2	TRBD1	CASSSGRDRHYGYTF	TGTGCCAGCAGTTCTGGCCGGGACAGACACTATGGCTACACCTTC
TRBV4-3	few	TRBJ2-7	TRBD2	CASSLRGSYEQYF	TGCGCCAGCAGCTTGCGCGGGAGCTACGAGCAGTACTTC
TRBV7-2	-	TRBJ1-2	TRBD1	CASRRTGVYGYTF	TGTGCCAGCAGAAGAACAGGGGTCTATGGCTACACCTTC
TRBV7-2	-	TRBJ2-7	-	CASSLRGGDYDEQYF	TGTGCCAGCAGCTTACGAGGGGGGGATTATGACGAGCAGTACTTC
TRBV30	-	TRBJ1-1	-	CAWSKRSEAFF	TGTGCCTGGAGTAAGAGGAGTGAAGCTTTCTTT
TRBV6-1	-	TRBJ2-7	-	CASSERTGPYEQYF	TGTGCCAGCAGTGAAAGAACAGGGCCCTACGAGCAGTACTTC
TRBV6-6	-	TRBJ2-2	-	CASSYFSTITGELFF	TGTGCCAGCAGTTACTTCTCGACTATTACCGGGGAGCTGTTTTTT
TRBV7-7	-	TRBJ2-1	-	CASSPYLAGGYNEQFF	TGTGCTAGCAGCCCCTACCTAGCCGGGGGATATAATGAGCAGTTCTTC
TRBV19	-	TRBJ2-1	-	CASSMLAEEQFF	TGTGCCAGTAGTATGTTAGCGGAGGAGCAGTTCTTC
TRBV5-1	few	TRBJ2-3	-	CASSLDSQDTDTQYF	TGCGCCAGCAGCTTGGACAGCCAGGACACAGATACGCAGTATTTT
TRBV19	-	TRBJ2-6	-	CASSNDRSGANVLTF	TGTGCCAGTAGTAACGACAGGTCCGGGGCCAACGTCCTGACTTTC
TRBV29-1	-	TRBJ1-2	TRBD1	CSAPGGYGYTF	TGCAGCGCCCCAGGGGGATATGGCTACACCTTC
TRBV2	-	TRBJ2-5	-	CASSGEWETQYF	TGTGCCAGCAGCGGGGAGTGGGAGACCCAGTACTTC
TRBV6-5	many	TRBJ1-5	TRBD1	CASSRQGVNQPQHF	TGTGCCAGCAGTCGACAGGGCGTTAATCAGCCCCAGCATTTT
TRBV9	few	TRBJ2-5	-	CASSVGTAQETQYF	TGTGCCAGCAGCGTAGGGACAGCCCAAGAGACCCAGTACTTC
TRBV10-1	-	TRBJ2-1	TRBD2	CASIPGGLGYNEQFF	TGCGCCAGCATTCCTGGGGGACTAGGGTACAATGAGCAGTTCTTC
TRBV12-5	-	TRBJ1-5	-	CASGLVPGQRSNQPQHF	TGTGCTAGTGGTTTGGTACCAGGACAGCGTAGCAATCAGCCCCAGCATTTT
TRBV10-3	-	TRBJ2-1	TRBD2	CAISESGLAVTYNEQFF	TGTGCCATCAGTGAGTCTGGGCTAGCGGTGACCTACAATGAGCAGTTCTTC
TRBV7-9	-	TRBJ1-4	-	CASSPLGLGEKLFF	TGTGCCAGCAGCCCGCTGGGACTCGGAGAAAAACTGTTTTTT
TRBV28	-	TRBJ1-1	TRBD1	CASALRDRGRKAFF	TGTGCCAGCGCTCTCAGGGACAGGGGGCGTAAAGCTTTCTTT
TRBV2	-	TRBJ1-2	-	CASSAQGRPYGYTF	TGTGCCAGCAGCGCCCAGGGTCGGCCCTATGGCTACACCTTC
TRBV7-8	-	TRBJ2-5	TRBD2	CASSQRTSGGAETQYF	TGTGCCAGCAGCCAGCGGACTAGCGGGGGGGCGGAGACCCAGTACTTC
TRBV9	-	TRBJ2-1	TRBD2	CASSIRLAGGNEQFF	TGTGCCAGCAGCATTCGACTAGCGGGGGGGAATGAGCAGTTCTTC
TRBV5-4	-	TRBJ2-7	-	CASSVETAGPYEQYF	TGTGCCAGCAGCGTCGAAACAGCGGGTCCTTACGAGCAGTACTTC
TRBV5-1	-	TRBJ1-1	-	CASSPTQGENTEAFF	TGCGCCAGCAGCCCTACCCAAGGGGAGAACACTGAAGCTTTCTTT
TRBV2	-	TRBJ2-2	-	CASTRLQNTGELFF	TGTGCCAGCACTCGACTCCAGAACACCGGGGAGCTGTTTTTT
TRBV15	once	TRBJ2-1	TRBD2	CATSSGGTSGWDEQFF	TGTGCCACCAGCAGTGGCGGGACTAGCGGATGGGATGAGCAGTTCTTC
TRBV6-4	-	TRBJ2-2	-	CASSDRGNGELFF	TGTGCCAGCAGTGACCGGGGTAACGGGGAGCTGTTTTTT
TRBV28	-	TRBJ1-6	-	CASSYNIKPLHF	TGTGCCAGCAGTTACAACATAAAACCCCTCCACTTT
TRBV5-4	-	TRBJ2-3	-	CASSQGGVSTDTQYF	TGTGCCAGCAGTCAAGGAGGGGTAAGCACAGATACGCAGTATTTT
TRBV7-9	-	TRBJ1-2	-	CASSLVAGANYGYTF	TGTGCCAGCAGCTTAGTGGCAGGGGCTAACTATGGCTACACCTTC
TRBV10-2	-	TRBJ2-3	-	CASKEQGGTDTQYF	TGCGCCAGCAAGGAACAGGGGGGGACAGATACGCAGTATTTT
TRBV19	-	TRBJ2-2	-	CASSIGSNTGELFF	TGTGCCAGTAGTATAGGTTCTAACACCGGGGAGCTGTTTTTT
TRBV6-1	-	TRBJ2-7	TRBD1	CASTLTGGWYEQYF	TGTGCCAGCACATTGACAGGGGGCTGGTACGAGCAGTACTTC
TRBV29-1	-	TRBJ1-1	TRBD1	CSVLQGGGTEAFF	TGCAGCGTTCTCCAGGGGGGTGGCACTGAAGCTTTCTTT
TRBV4-2	-	TRBJ2-7	TRBD2	CASSRAIAGGSDEQYF	TGTGCCAGCAGCCGCGCGATAGCGGGGGGGTCCGACGAGCAGTACTTC
TRBV5-1	-	TRBJ2-7	-	CASSSIQGSGEQYF	TGCGCCAGCAGCTCCATACAGGGTTCAGGCGAGCAGTACTTC
TRBV5-1	-	TRBJ2-7	-	CASSLASSYEQYF	TGCGCCAGCAGCTTGGCCTCGTCCTACGAGCAGTACTTC
TRBV7-9	-	TRBJ1-4	TRBD1	CASSLATGVTNEKLFF	TGTGCCAGCAGCTTGGCTACAGGGGTTACTAATGAAAAACTGTTTTTT
TRBV4-3	few	TRBJ2-7	-	CASSPRLQGYEQYF	TGCGCCAGCAGCCCCCGCCTACAGGGCTACGAGCAGTACTTC
TRBV7-9	-	TRBJ2-1	TRBD2	CASSADGTSGGRDEQFF	TGTGCCAGCAGCGCAGACGGGACTAGCGGGGGCAGGGATGAGCAGTTCTTC
TRBV6-1	-	TRBJ2-1	TRBD2	CASSALSGDFDEQFF	TGTGCCAGCAGTGCCCTTAGCGGGGATTTCGATGAGCAGTTCTTC
TRBV6-1	-	TRBJ1-2	TRBD1	CASSETGGADYGYTF	TGTGCCAGCAGTGAAACAGGGGGCGCAGACTATGGCTACACCTTC
TRBV19	few	TRBJ2-6	-	CASNLWAGANVLTF	TGTGCCAGTAATTTGTGGGCAGGGGCCAACGTCCTGACTTTC
TRBV9	-	TRBJ1-3	TRBD1	CASSVEGAGTGNTIYF	TGTGCCAGCAGCGTAGAGGGGGCAGGGACTGGAAACACCATATATTTT
TRBV30	-	TRBJ2-6	-	CAWSPLTGSGANVLTF	TGTGCCTGGAGTCCTCTAACGGGATCTGGGGCCAACGTCCTGACTTTC
TRBV18	-	TRBJ2-1	TRBD1	CASSPGTAYNEQFF	TGTGCCAGCTCACCCGGGACAGCCTACAATGAGCAGTTCTTC
TRBV28	-	TRBJ1-5	-	CASRDSSQGQPQHF	TGTGCCAGCAGAGATTCTAGTCAGGGCCAGCCCCAGCATTTT
TRBV7-9	once	TRBJ2-7	-	CASSFGSGGYEQYF	TGTGCCAGCAGCTTCGGTTCCGGGGGCTACGAGCAGTACTTC
TRBV6-5	-	TRBJ1-6	-	CASSSLWRENSPLHF	TGTGCCAGCAGCTCCCTGTGGAGGGAGAATTCACCCCTCCACTTT
TRBV7-2	-	TRBJ1-1	-	CASSLAQGSTEAFF	TGTGCCAGCAGCTTAGCTCAGGGTAGCACTGAAGCTTTCTTT
TRBV27	-	TRBJ1-1	-	CASSWSTGTEAFF	TGTGCCAGCAGTTGGTCGACTGGCACTGAAGCTTTCTTT
TRBV27	-	TRBJ1-1	-	CASSSKGVWGMNTEAFF	TGTGCCAGCAGTTCTAAAGGGGTATGGGGAATGAACACTGAAGCTTTCTTT
TRBV2	few	TRBJ2-3	-	CASSEHRASTDTQYF	TGTGCCAGCAGTGAACACAGGGCTAGCACAGATACGCAGTATTTT